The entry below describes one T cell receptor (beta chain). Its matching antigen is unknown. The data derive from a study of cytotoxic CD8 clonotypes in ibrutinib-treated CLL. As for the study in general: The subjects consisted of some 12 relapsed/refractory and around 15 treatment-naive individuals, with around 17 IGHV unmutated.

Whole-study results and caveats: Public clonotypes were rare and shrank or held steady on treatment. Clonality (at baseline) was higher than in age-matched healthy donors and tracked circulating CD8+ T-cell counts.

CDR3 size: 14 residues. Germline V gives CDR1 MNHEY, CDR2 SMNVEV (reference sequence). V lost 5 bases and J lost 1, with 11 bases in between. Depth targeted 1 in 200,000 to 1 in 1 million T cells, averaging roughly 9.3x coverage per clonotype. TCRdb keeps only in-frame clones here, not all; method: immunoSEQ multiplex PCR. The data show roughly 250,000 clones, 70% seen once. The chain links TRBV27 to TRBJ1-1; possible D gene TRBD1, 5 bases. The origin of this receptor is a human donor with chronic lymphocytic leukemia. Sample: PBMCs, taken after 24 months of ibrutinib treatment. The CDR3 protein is CASSRRGGNTEAFF. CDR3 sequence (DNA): TGTGCCAGCAGTCGGAGGGGTGGGAACACTGAAGCTTTCTTT.